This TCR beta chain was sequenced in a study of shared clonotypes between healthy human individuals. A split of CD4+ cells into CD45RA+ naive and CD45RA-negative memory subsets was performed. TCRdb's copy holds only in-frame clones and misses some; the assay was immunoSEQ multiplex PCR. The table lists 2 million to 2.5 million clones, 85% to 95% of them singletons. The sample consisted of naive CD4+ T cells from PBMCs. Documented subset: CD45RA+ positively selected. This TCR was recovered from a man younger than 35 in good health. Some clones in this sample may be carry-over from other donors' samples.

CDR3 sequence: CATKPQGDGNTIYF. The CDR3 coding sequence is TGTGCCACCAAACCGCAGGGTGATGGAAACACCATATATTTT. The chain links TRBV27 to TRBJ1-3; D may be TRBD1 (5 bases). The CDR3 spans 14 residues. The V and J ends lost 10 bases and 3 bases respectively, with 16 bases between them. The germline V gene encodes CDR1 MNHEY and CDR2 SMNVEV (reference sequence).